These 8 T cell receptor beta chains share one sample of origin, sequenced in a study of regulatory T cells in long-lasting Graves disease. CDR3 regions were amplified by Arm-PCR using iRepertoire HTBI primers to build TCR beta libraries. TCRdb re-derived calls from the multiplex PCR reads in MiXCR, one entry per CDR3 protein. The sample consists of some 600,000 distinct CDR3 sequences, approximately 16% of them appearing once. Time point defined: newly diagnosed GD, antithyroid drugs for less than 3 months. Extracted PBMC RNA gave rise to the TCR library. This sample was also put to use in a study of T cells in Graves' hyperthyroidism and ophthalmopathy.

The material sequenced was peripheral blood mononuclear cells (PBMCs), taken at new diagnosis, from a patient treated with antithyroid drugs. Every receptor here comes from a man aged 18 to 35 with Graves disease.

This clonotype appeared many times. The V call is TRBV11-2, the J call TRBJ1-2; D unclear. Trimming removed 8 bases from V and 6 bases from J, with 19 bases in between. The CDR3 is 14 amino acids. The germline CDR1 and CDR2 sequences are SGHAT and FQNNGV. In nucleotides, the CDR3 is TGTGCCAGCTATAGGGTACGGATGGCCAATGGCTACACCTTC. As protein: CASYRVRMANGYTF.

V is TRBV2 and J is TRBJ2-7, with D possibly TRBD1 on 5 matching bases. Trimming pared 6 bases from V and 6 bases from J, leaving 9 bases between. This CDR3 is built from 11 residues. Germline loops: CDR1 SNHLY, CDR2 FYNNEI. The DNA of the CDR3 is TGTGCCAGCAGACGCAGGGTCGAGCAGTACTTC. Translating gives CASRRRVEQYF. Supplemented by reference TRBV2 and TRBJ2-7, the full variable domain reads EPEVTQTPSHQVTQMGQEVILRCVPISNHLYFYWYRQILGQKVEFLVSFYNNEISEKSEIFDDQFSVERPDGSNFTLKIRSTKLEDSAMYFCASRRRVEQYFGPGTRLTVT.

The chain couples TRBV27 to TRBJ2-5; TRBD1 matches at 7 bases. The V gene's germline CDR1 is MNHEY and CDR2 SMNVEV (reference sequence). V shed 5 bases and J 2 bases; nucleotides not matched to a gene: 8. This CDR3 spans 15 amino acids. CDR3 amino acids: CASSPADRWQETQYF. CDR3 sequence (DNA): TGTGCCAGCAGTCCCGCGGACAGGTGGCAAGAGACCCAGTACTTC.

CDR3 coding DNA: TGCAGCGCCTCCAGAGGGCTGGCGGAAGCTTTCTTT. It specifies CSASRGLAEAFF. This rearrangement joins TRBV29-1 to TRBJ1-1; D gene unclear. The CDR3 loop spans 12 amino acids. Trimming took 7 bases from V and 8 from J, leaving 17 bases between them. Germline V gene data show CDR1 as SQVTM and CDR2 as ANQGSEA.

The table lists this clonotype with many counts. The chain is built from TRBV2 and TRBJ2-7; D is ambiguous. Germline V gene lookup returns CDR1 SNHLY and CDR2 FYNNEI. The CDR3 contains 12 residues. The V and J ends lost 4 bases and 0 bases respectively, with 4 bases between them. CDR3 DNA: TGTGCCAGCAGTGGACACTCCTACGAGCAGTACTTC. It translates to CASSGHSYEQYF.

This clonotype was observed many times. V is TRBV2 and J is TRBJ2-1; the D is unclear. Germline V lookup: CDR1 SNHLY, CDR2 FYNNEI. The V end lost 4 bases, the J end lost 6 bases, and 13 bases lay between the germline ends. CDR3 length: 14 residues. CDR3 residues: CASSVLSSFNEQFF. CDR3 nucleotides: TGTGCCAGCAGTGTTCTGAGTAGCTTCAATGAGCAGTTCTTC.

This clonotype was counted at least ten times. The CDR3 sequence is CASSFGLQETQYF. The CDR3 DNA reads TGTGCCAGCAGCTTCGGACTTCAGGAGACCCAGTACTTC. This sequence joins TRBV11-2 and TRBJ2-5; a possible D gene is TRBD2 (5 bases). V was cut by 3 bases and J by 5 bases, with 10 bases left in between. CDR1 is SGHAT, CDR2 FQNNGV, per germline. The CDR3 sequence is 13 residues long.

This clonotype was observed a few times. The chain carries TRBV6-1 and TRBJ2-2; unclear D gene. This CDR3 comprises 16 residues. V was trimmed by 5 bases and J by 3 bases, leaving 16 bases between them. The germline V gene encodes CDR1 MNHNS and CDR2 SASEGT. The DNA of the CDR3 is TGTGCCAGCAGTACCACCACGCACCGCGACACCGGGGAGCTGTTTTTT. Amino acids: CASSTTTHRDTGELFF.